The 17 T cell receptor beta chains in this list originate from one sample, sequenced in a study of cytomegalovirus exposure and HLA in healthy donors. Primers for the PCR totalled 60 Vbeta and 13 Jbeta. The data were produced by immunoSEQ multiplex PCR, yet TCRdb's version contains in-frame clones alone and is incomplete. The sample lists approximately 260,000 clones, approximately 91% occurring once. The sequencing sample was made of PBMCs. Receptors originate from a girl aged 2 to 9 in good health and CMV-seronegative.

V is TRBV28 and J is TRBJ2-1, with TRBD1 identical over 10 bases. The germline V gene has CDR1 MDHEN and CDR2 SYDVKM. The CDR3 totals 16 residues. J lost 7 bases, V lost 6 bases, and 12 bases had no gene match. The CDR3 protein is CASSPHVGQGVNEQFF. In nucleotides, the CDR3 is TGTGCCAGCAGCCCCCATGTAGGACAGGGGGTAAATGAGCAGTTCTTC.

This chain uses TRBV29-1 with TRBJ2-1, with 8 bases identical to TRBD2. Germline CDR1 is SQVTM and CDR2 is ANQGSEA. The CDR3 extends over 14 amino acids. Trimming took 4 bases from V and 2 from J; bases not matched to a gene: 4. The CDR3 bases are TGCAGCGTTGCCGGGAGGGGAACCTACAATGAGCAGTTCTTC. It specifies CSVAGRGTYNEQFF.

The chain's CDR3 is CASSGPGQQNEKLFF. The CDR3 nucleotides are TGTGCCAGCAGTGGGCCGGGACAGCAAAATGAAAAACTGTTTTTT. The rearrangement uses TRBV2 and TRBJ1-4; TRBD1 aligns across 7 bases. CDR1 is SNHLY, CDR2 FYNNEI, per germline. V lost 4 bases and J lost 5; bases outside the gene matches: 7. The CDR3 is 15 residues long.

The chain joins TRBV15 to TRBJ2-1; 7 nucleotides line up with TRBD1. The ends lost 0 bases at V and 10 bases at J; junction bases unmatched: 9. The CDR3 totals 15 residues. Germline V lookup: CDR1 LNHNV, CDR2 YYDKDF (reference sequence). The CDR3 spells CATSREGGGRGEQFF. The CDR3 region has the DNA TGTGCCACCAGCAGAGAAGGGGGCGGCAGAGGAGAGCAGTTCTTC.

The chain combines TRBV5-4 with TRBJ2-3, with D possibly being TRBD2 (6 bases). The CDR3 is made up of 14 amino acids. Germline values: CDR1 SGHNT, CDR2 YYREEE (reference sequence). Trimming removed 4 bases at V and 4 bases at J, with 13 bases between. Written as DNA, the CDR3 is TGTGCCAGCAGCCTCCCGACTAGTTCAGATACGCAGTATTTT. It is translated as CASSLPTSSDTQYF.

The chain joins TRBV19 to TRBJ1-5; D uncertain. CDR1 LNHDA and CDR2 SQIVND come from the germline V gene (reference sequence). V lost 6 bases and J 6 bases, leaving 15 bases between the germline ends. The CDR3 covers 14 residues. CDR3 protein: CASSLFSGSQPQHF. CDR3 sequence (DNA): TGTGCCAGTAGCCTATTCTCCGGTAGTCAGCCCCAGCATTTT.

The rearrangement uses TRBV6-5 and TRBJ1-5, with D perhaps matching TRBD1 (6 bases). This CDR3 has 13 amino acids. The V end was cut by 9 bases, the J end by 3 bases, with 12 bases between. The germline V gene encodes CDR1 MNHEY and CDR2 SVGAGI. This CDR3 reads CASKQGLNQPQHF. CDR3 coding DNA: TGTGCCAGTAAACAGGGCCTCAATCAGCCCCAGCATTTT.

The V gene is TRBV30, the J gene TRBJ1-2, with a weak D call TRBD1 (6 bases). Germline assignment: CDR1 GTSNPN and CDR2 SVGIG (reference sequence). The CDR3 extends over 13 amino acids. The V end was cut by 3 bases, the J end by 4 bases, with 12 bases between. CDR3 nucleotides: TGTGCCTGGAGCGGAGGGGGGGCCTATGGCTACACCTTC. Its protein product is CAWSGGGAYGYTF.

CDR3 protein: CASSYSGKGTSYEQYF. The DNA for the CDR3 is TGTGCCAGCAGTTACTCGGGGAAGGGGACATCCTACGAGCAGTACTTC. V is TRBV6-6 and J is TRBJ2-7, with D tentatively TRBD1 (6 bases). The germline CDR1 and CDR2 sequences are MNHNY and SVGAGI (reference sequence). Trimming removed 0 bases from V and 1 base from J, with 13 bases in between. The CDR3 sequence is 16 residues long.

CDR3 region: CASSPGGPGGQYF. For the CDR3, the DNA is TGTGCCAGCAGTCCCGGCGGCCCTGGTGGGCAGTACTTC. V usage is TRBV27 and J usage is TRBJ2-7; D remains ambiguous. CDR1 is MNHEY, CDR2 SMNVEV, per germline (reference sequence). The CDR3 is 13 residues long. Trimming stripped 5 bases from V and 9 bases from J, with 17 bases between.

The genes are TRBV27 and TRBJ1-4; D possibly corresponds to TRBD1 (5 bases). The CDR3 contains 12 residues. Germline V gene sequence: CDR1 MNHEY, CDR2 SMNVEV (reference sequence). V was shortened by 5 bases and J by 8 bases, with 9 bases between the two germline ends. DNA of the CDR3: TGTGCCAGCAGTGGGGGGAGAGAAAAACTGTTTTTT. Translation: CASSGGREKLFF.

In its sample, this clone was seen once. This chain connects TRBV29-1 to TRBJ1-4; D is unresolved. V lost 7 bases and J lost 8, with 14 bases in between. Per germline, CDR1 SQVTM and CDR2 ANQGSEA. The CDR3 covers 12 residues. DNA for the CDR3: TGCAGCGCTTCCGTGGGAGGGGAAAAACTGTTTTTT. Encoded protein: CSASVGGEKLFF. The full variable domain, in which reference TRBV29-1 and TRBJ1-4 provide the parts outside the CDR3, is SAVISQKPSRDICQRGTSLTIQCQVDSQVTMMFWYRQQPGQSLTLIATANQGSEATYESGFVIDKFPISRPNLTFSTLTVSNMSPEDSSIYLCSASVGGEKLFFGSGTQLSVL.

CDR3: CASSGGVSSYNEQFF. CDR3 coding DNA: TGTGCCAGCAGTGGGGGGGTTAGCTCCTACAATGAGCAGTTCTTC. The chain uses TRBV6-5 and TRBJ2-1; the match to TRBD2 covers 7 bases. V trimming: 5 bases; J trimming: 0 bases; junction bases outside the gene matches: 4. CDR3 length: 15 amino acids. Germline-derived CDR1 and CDR2 are MNHEY and SVGAGI.

A remark on this clone: The sample has other DNA sequences that encode this CDR3 too. V usage is TRBV7-6 and J usage is TRBJ1-4; the D gene is possibly TRBD1 (6 bases). V dropped 4 bases and J dropped 5 bases, with 11 bases sitting between them. CDR3 length: 14 residues. Germline lookup yields CDR1 SGHVS and CDR2 FNYEAQ. The CDR3 coding sequence is TGTGCCAGCAGCTCCACAGGGTTCAATGAAAAACTGTTTTTT. Translating it yields CASSSTGFNEKLFF.

This chain uses TRBV2 with TRBJ2-5; 9 bases align to TRBD2. The end of the DNA fits TRBJ2-7 better, so the J call may be wrong. Germline V gene sequence: CDR1 SNHLY, CDR2 FYNNEI. The CDR3 loop spans 15 amino acids. The CDR3 region is CASNLVASGMNEQYF. The CDR3 bases are TGTGCCAGCAACTTGGTGGCTAGCGGGATGAACGAGCAGTACTTC.

This chain uses TRBV6-1 with TRBJ2-7; D gene unclear. The CDR3 totals 11 residues. Germline CDR1 MNHNS, CDR2 SASEGT. Trimming left V 6 bases short and J 2 bases short, with 5 bases between. The CDR3 nucleotides read TGTGCCAGCAGAGAGACCTACGAGCAGTACTTC. Its translation: CASRETYEQYF.

The chain links TRBV7-8 to TRBJ1-4; no clear D gene. Looked up from germline, CDR1 is SGHVS and CDR2 is FQNEAQ. The CDR3 spans 15 residues. V was shortened by 0 bases and J by 7 bases, with 12 bases between the two germline ends. CDR3 DNA sequence: TGTGCCAGCAGCTTAGCCGGTATTTTCGGTGAAAAACTGTTTTTT. Protein sequence: CASSLAGIFGEKLFF.